This TCR beta chain was found in a study of T cell repertoires in cytomegalovirus infection. Overall study context: Peptides in the study included HLA-C-restricted and HLA-B-restricted CMV epitopes.

Concerning this clonotype itself: Its antigen is not identified.

From the reads, TCRdb called clonotypes with MiXCR, one entry per CDR3 protein. The sample carries a few hundred thousand distinct CDR3 sequences, about 40% recorded once. Whole-study findings and limits: The cumulative frequency of public TCR beta families identified carriers of CMV plus the relevant HLA.

Trimming removed 7 bases at V and 7 bases at J, with 17 bases between. The germline gives CDR1 MDHEN, CDR2 SYDVKM. The CDR3 runs to 14 residues. The chain uses TRBV28 and TRBJ2-1; D unclear. Sequencing was performed on cultured PBMCs, taken from culture after CMV antigen stimulation. The sequence was obtained from a human donor in good health (CMV status not recorded). Some clones in this sample may be carry-over from other donors' samples. The DNA of the CDR3 is TGTGCCAGCATATTGGAATTCGGTAGGAATGAGCAGTTCTTC. This encodes CASILEFGRNEQFF.